This T cell receptor (beta chain) was sequenced in a study of molecular identifiers for immune sequencing clone quantification (dated by TCRdb to about 2018). The study in broad terms: For a replicate experiment, RNA from roughly 20,000 or 100,000 naive CD8 T cells was divided into five aliquots, and four of the five aliquots were sequenced. This methods study used CD8 T cells to benchmark TCR RNA copy counting and molecular-identifier clustering-based TCR repertoire sequencing (MIDCIRS). General conclusions and limits of the study: Clones above 20 RNA copies held over 99% of molecules in CMV-specific effector cells but under 1% in naive cells. Highly expanded clone sizes could be underestimated because identical TCR molecules may share a barcode. About three recovered TCR RNA copies per cell were obtained by modeling, versus around 10 by digital PCR, implying a capture efficiency of approximately 27%. Even against a background of around 900,000 naive CD8 T cells, spiked-in Jurkat TCR RNA amounting to a single cell's worth was reported to be detectable. Spiked-in Jurkat TCR RNA (10 copies' worth), which is not part of the donor repertoire, was contained in the naive libraries. Without barcode sub-clustering, chimeric consensus sequences inflated TCR diversity; chimeras reached as high as 47%.

Libraries of naive CD8 T cells were generated from roughly 18,000 to 920,000 sorted cells, with 10%, 30% or 50% of the purified RNA used. On a BD FACSAria II, naive CD8 T cells were FACS-sorted as CD8+CD4-CCR7+CD45RA+ and collected into RLT Plus buffer. To test detection sensitivity, Jurkat RNA equal to around nine TCR copies was added to samples of about 20,000-1,000,000 naive CD8 T cells. Enrichment of CD8 T cells was done with RosetteSep CD8+ T Cell Enrichment Cocktail plus Ficoll-Paque, and ACK red cell lysis came afterward. This clonotype was seen at least ten times. The antigen it recognizes is unknown. The record has no base qualities; no much larger clone is one base away. Receptors were amplified or captured by PCR. Instrument on record: Illumina HiSeq 4000. Preparation of bulk TCR libraries followed a previously described approach, with the TCR primers listed in Table S5. Total RNA was purified with the Qiagen AllPrep DNA/RNA kit. Before analysis, reads from multiple sequencing runs of one library were combined. The paper's processing steps were these. Reads were retained only if the reads had an exact TCR constant sequence, and the retained reads were trimmed to 150 nt and grouped according to their 12-nt molecular barcodes. Reads in each barcode group were sub-clustered using a 15% Levenshtein threshold, and a quality-weighted consensus sequence was built for each RNA molecule. Non-functional sequences were discarded, and so were lower-count sequences lying one edit away from another sequence. On the basis of fitting two negative binomial distributions, barcode sub-clusters with fewer than 20% of the maximum read count were discarded. The raw public reads went through TCRdb reprocessing: fastp at Q25, MiXCR clone calling, in-frame beta chains kept. Rows matching on CDR3 protein sequence are summarized as one entry with the most common DNA and genes. It is TCRdb's table, rather than the study itself, that gives the V and J calls and clone size. The table for this sample lists approximately 670,000 distinct CDR3 sequences; just under 20% of them were counted only once. Roughly 0.85% of the sample is taken by the ten largest.

The CDR1 and CDR2 encoded by the germline V gene (reference sequence) are SGHKS and YYEKEE. Between the V and J ends, shortened by 0 bases and 2 bases respectively, the junction contains 24 bases. The CDR3, cysteine through phenylalanine, is 20 amino acids long. Only the CDR3 DNA stays, 60 bases, in frame from base 1. Specimen: naive CD8+ T cells from blood, with Jurkat cell RNA spiked in. In light of the paper, this sample's cell subset or site label describes: FACS-sorted CD8+CD4-CCR7+CD45RA+ naive T cells. The clonotype originates from a human donor in good health. Some libraries in this study had Jurkat cell RNA spiked in. The chain is made from TRBV5-5 and TRBJ1-5; a tentative D call is TRBD1 (5 bases match). The CDR3 region: CASSLESPYPGLRGNQPQHF. The nucleotide sequence is TGTGCCAGCAGCTTGGAGTCGCCATATCCGGGGCTCAGGGGCAATCAGCCCCAGCATTTT.